This T cell receptor beta chain appears in the sequencing data of a study of cytomegalovirus exposure and HLA in healthy donors. Overall study results and limits: Later analysis identified a missense DCLRE1C variant that was linked to TCR beta V- and J-gene trimming.

As regards this clone: Its antigen remains unknown.

The V gene lost 5 bases and the J gene lost 6 bases, with 20 bases spanning the gap. The CDR3 loop spans 16 amino acids. Germline V lookup: CDR1 MDHEN, CDR2 SYDVKM. Both 60 Vbeta primers and 13 Jbeta primers went into the PCR. The table came from immunoSEQ multiplex PCR; TCRdb's copy has only in-frame clones and leaves some out. Of about 200,000 clones listed, about 85% are singletons. The clonotype originates from a male donor in good health and CMV-seropositive. The chain joins TRBV28 to TRBJ2-1; perhaps TRBD2 as D (5 bases). Source material: PBMCs. The CDR3 is CASSMTIVIMGNEQFF. The DNA for the CDR3 is TGTGCCAGCAGTATGACTATCGTTATAATGGGCAATGAGCAGTTCTTC. The full variable domain, its missing parts supplied by reference TRBV28 and TRBJ2-1, is DVKVTQSSRYLVKRTGEKVFLECVQDMDHENMFWYRQDPGLGLRLIYFSYDVKMKEKGDIPEGYSVSREKKERFSLILESASTNQTSMYLCASSMTIVIMGNEQFFGPGTRLTVL.